A selection of T cell receptor beta chains follows, all from one sample in a study of blood T cell repertoires in COVID-19. Libraries were prepared by immunoSEQ multiplex PCR; TCRdb keeps only in-frame clonotypes and omits some of them. The sample consists of over 250,000 clones, just under 90% of them appearing once. Specimen: peripheral blood. These receptors all come from a woman between 45 and 60 years old with COVID-19, enrolled during active disease. The CDR3 runs from the conserved cysteine through the conserved F or W. D genes are given only for firm matches. Clone size is not always given. Where it is, it says once, few, many or a class for expanded clones.

len: 17; j_gene: TRBJ2-3; abundance: NA; d_gene: TRBD1; v_gene: TRBV29-1; CDR3nt: TGCAGCGTTGAACGGACAGGGGGCCCGGATAGCACAGATACGCAGTATTTT; CDR3aa: CSVERTGGPDSTDTQYF
len: 16; j_gene: TRBJ2-7; abundance: NA; d_gene: TRBD1; v_gene: TRBV19; CDR3nt: TGTGCCAGTAGTCAACCGGGACAGGGGGCTCGGGGCGAGCAGTACTTC; CDR3aa: CASSQPGQGARGEQYF
len: 13; j_gene: TRBJ1-1; abundance: NA; d_gene: NA; v_gene: TRBV25-1; CDR3nt: TGTGCCAGCAGGACAGACATGAACACTGAAGCTTTCTTT; CDR3aa: CASRTDMNTEAFF
len: 14; j_gene: TRBJ2-7; abundance: NA; d_gene: TRBD1; v_gene: TRBV2; CDR3nt: TGTGCCAGCAGATTGACAGGGGTAGACCACGAGCAGTACTTC; CDR3aa: CASRLTGVDHEQYF
len: 15; j_gene: TRBJ1-2; abundance: once; d_gene: TRBD1; v_gene: TRBV30; CDR3nt: TGTGCCTGGAGCACAGGGGGCGTCCCCTCCTATGGCTACACCTTC; CDR3aa: CAWSTGGVPSYGYTF
len: 15; j_gene: TRBJ1-4; abundance: NA; d_gene: NA; v_gene: TRBV14; CDR3nt: TGTGCCAGCAGCCAAAGAAGGAGGCTAAATGAAAAACTGTTTTTT; CDR3aa: CASSQRRRLNEKLFF
len: 14; j_gene: TRBJ2-1; abundance: NA; d_gene: NA; v_gene: TRBV6-5; CDR3nt: TGTGCCAGCATGCAGACGGGAGCTATGCATGAGCAGTTCTTC; CDR3aa: CASMQTGAMHEQFF
len: 18; j_gene: TRBJ2-4; abundance: once; d_gene: NA; v_gene: TRBV4-1; CDR3nt: TGCGCCAGCAGCCATTTACTCTCGGGGGTTGAGAACCAGAACATTCAGTACTTC; CDR3aa: CASSHLLSGVENQNIQYF
len: 15; j_gene: TRBJ2-5; abundance: NA; d_gene: NA; v_gene: TRBV5-4; CDR3nt: TGTGCCAGCAGGTACCCCGGGACACCATTAGAGACCCAGTACTTC; CDR3aa: CASRYPGTPLETQYF
len: 12; j_gene: TRBJ2-7; abundance: NA; d_gene: NA; v_gene: TRBV15; CDR3nt: TGTGCCACCAGGGGGGCCGGCTACGAGCAGTACTTC; CDR3aa: CATRGAGYEQYF
len: 15; j_gene: TRBJ2-2; abundance: once; d_gene: TRBD1; v_gene: TRBV3-1/TRBV3-2; CDR3nt: TGTGCCAGCAGCGAATTCGGACAGGGGACCGGGGAGCTGTTTTTT; CDR3aa: CASSEFGQGTGELFF
len: 19; j_gene: TRBJ2-6; abundance: NA; d_gene: TRBD1; v_gene: TRBV18; CDR3nt: TGTGCCAGCTCACTTCTCGGGACAGAAACCCTCTCTGGGGCCAACGTCCTGACTTTC; CDR3aa: CASSLLGTETLSGANVLTF
len: 12; j_gene: TRBJ2-1; abundance: NA; d_gene: NA; v_gene: TRBV24-1; CDR3nt: TGTGCCACCAGTCTCTCGGGAAGGGAGCAGTTCTTC; CDR3aa: CATSLSGREQFF